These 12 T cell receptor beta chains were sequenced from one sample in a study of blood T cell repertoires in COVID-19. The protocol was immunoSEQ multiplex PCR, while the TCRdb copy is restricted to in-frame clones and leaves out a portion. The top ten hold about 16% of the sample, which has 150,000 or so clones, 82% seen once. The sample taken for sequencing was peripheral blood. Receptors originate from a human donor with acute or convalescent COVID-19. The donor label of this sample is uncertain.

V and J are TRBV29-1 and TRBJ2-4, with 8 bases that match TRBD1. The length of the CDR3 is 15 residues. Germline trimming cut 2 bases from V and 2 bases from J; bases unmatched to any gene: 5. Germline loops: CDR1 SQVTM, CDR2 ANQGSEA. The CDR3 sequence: CSVETTGVPKNIQYF. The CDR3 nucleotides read TGCAGCGTTGAAACGACAGGGGTCCCCAAAAACATTCAGTACTTC.

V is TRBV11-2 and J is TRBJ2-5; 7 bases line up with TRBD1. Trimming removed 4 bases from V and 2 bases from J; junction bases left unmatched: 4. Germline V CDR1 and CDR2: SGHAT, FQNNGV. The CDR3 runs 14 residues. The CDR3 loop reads CASSSTGPQETQYF. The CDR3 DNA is TGTGCCAGCAGCTCGACAGGGCCACAAGAGACCCAGTACTTC.

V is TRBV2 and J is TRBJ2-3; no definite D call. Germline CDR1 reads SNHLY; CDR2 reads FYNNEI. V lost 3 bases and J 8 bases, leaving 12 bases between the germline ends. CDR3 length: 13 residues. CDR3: CASSDLRRGTQYF. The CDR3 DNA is TGTGCCAGCAGTGACCTGAGACGAGGTACGCAGTATTTT.

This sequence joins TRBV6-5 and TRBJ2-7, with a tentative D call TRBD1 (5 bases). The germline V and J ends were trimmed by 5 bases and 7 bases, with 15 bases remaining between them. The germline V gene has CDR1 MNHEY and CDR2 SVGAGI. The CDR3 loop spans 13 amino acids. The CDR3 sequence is CASSTQGVWEQYF. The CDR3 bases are TGTGCCAGCAGTACCCAAGGGGTGTGGGAGCAGTACTTC.

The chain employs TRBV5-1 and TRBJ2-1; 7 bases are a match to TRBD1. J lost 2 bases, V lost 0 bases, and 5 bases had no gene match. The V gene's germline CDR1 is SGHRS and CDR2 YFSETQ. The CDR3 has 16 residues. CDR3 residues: CASSLEGQRTYNEQFF. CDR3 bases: TGCGCCAGCAGCTTGGAGGGACAGAGGACCTACAATGAGCAGTTCTTC.

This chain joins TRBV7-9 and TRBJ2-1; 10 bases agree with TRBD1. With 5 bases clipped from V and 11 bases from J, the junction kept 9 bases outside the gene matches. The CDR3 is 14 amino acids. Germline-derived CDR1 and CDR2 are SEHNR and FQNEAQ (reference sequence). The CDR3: CASSPRDRGSKQFF. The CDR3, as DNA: TGTGCCAGCAGCCCCCGGGACAGGGGCTCAAAGCAGTTCTTC.

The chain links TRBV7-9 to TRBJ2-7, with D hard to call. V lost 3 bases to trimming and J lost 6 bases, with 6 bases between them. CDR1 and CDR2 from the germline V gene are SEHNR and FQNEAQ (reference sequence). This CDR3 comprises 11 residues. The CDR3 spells CASSLAREQYF. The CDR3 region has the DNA TGTGCCAGCAGCTTGGCCCGCGAGCAGTACTTC.

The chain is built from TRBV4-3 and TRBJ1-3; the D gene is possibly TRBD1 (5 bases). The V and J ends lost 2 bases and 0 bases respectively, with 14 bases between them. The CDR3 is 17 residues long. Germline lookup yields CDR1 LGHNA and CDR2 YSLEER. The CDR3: CASSQNRDLYSGNTIYF. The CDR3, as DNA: TGCGCCAGCAGCCAAAACCGGGACTTATACTCTGGAAACACCATATATTTT.

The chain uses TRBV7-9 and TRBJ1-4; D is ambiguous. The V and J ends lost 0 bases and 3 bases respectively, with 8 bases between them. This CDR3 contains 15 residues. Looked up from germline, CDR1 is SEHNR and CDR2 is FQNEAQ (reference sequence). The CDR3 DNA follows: TGTGCCAGCAGCTTAGCCGGGGAAGCTAATGAAAAACTGTTTTTT. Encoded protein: CASSLAGEANEKLFF.

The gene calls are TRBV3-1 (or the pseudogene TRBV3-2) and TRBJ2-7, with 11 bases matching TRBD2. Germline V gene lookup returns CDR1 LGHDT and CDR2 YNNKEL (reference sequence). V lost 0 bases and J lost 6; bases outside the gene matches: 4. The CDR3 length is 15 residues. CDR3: CASSQDGLAGGEQYF. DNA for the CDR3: TGTGCCAGCAGCCAAGACGGGCTAGCGGGGGGCGAGCAGTACTTC.

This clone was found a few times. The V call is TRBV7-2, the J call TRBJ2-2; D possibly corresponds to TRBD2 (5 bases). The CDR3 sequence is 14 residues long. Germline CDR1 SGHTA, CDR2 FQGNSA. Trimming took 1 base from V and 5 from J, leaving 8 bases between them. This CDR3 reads CASSLVRGTGELFF. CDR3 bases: TGTGCCAGCAGCTTAGTTCGGGGTACCGGGGAGCTGTTTTTT.

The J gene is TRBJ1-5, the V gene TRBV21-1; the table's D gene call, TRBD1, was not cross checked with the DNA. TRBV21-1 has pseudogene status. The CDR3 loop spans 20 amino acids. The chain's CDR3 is CASSAPQGDRSSLCNQPQHF. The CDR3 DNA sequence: TGTGCCAGCAGCGCTCCGCAGGGGGATAGATCTTCCTTATGCAATCAGCCCCAGCATTTT.